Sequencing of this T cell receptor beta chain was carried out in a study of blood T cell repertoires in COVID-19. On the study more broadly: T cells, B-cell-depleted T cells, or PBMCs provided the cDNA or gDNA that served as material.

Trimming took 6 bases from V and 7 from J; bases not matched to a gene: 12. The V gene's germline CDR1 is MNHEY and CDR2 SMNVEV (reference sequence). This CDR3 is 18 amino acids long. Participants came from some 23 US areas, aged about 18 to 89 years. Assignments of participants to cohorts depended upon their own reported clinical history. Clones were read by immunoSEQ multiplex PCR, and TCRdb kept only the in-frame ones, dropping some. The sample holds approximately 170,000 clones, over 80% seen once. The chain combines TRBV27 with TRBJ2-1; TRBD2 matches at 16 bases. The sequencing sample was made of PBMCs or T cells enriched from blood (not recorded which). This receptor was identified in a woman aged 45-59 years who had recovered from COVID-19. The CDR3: CASRGTSGRAGGINEQFF. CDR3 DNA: TGTGCCAGCAGAGGGACTAGCGGGAGGGCCGGAGGTATAAATGAGCAGTTCTTC.